This T cell receptor (beta chain) derives from a study of shared clonotypes between healthy human individuals. The data were produced by immunoSEQ multiplex PCR, yet TCRdb's version contains in-frame clones alone and is incomplete. The table shows fewer than 3 million clones, with around 90% occurring only once. This CDR3 spans 14 amino acids. V gave up 5 bases and J gave up 5 bases, with 14 bases separating them. Per germline, CDR1 SGHTA and CDR2 FQGTGA. Sequences were obtained from naive CD4+ T cells from PBMCs. The subset: CD45RA+ positively selected. The chain joins TRBV7-3 to TRBJ2-3, with D perhaps TRBD1 (6 bases). The receptor's source is a man younger than 30 in good health. Some clones in this sample may be carry-over from other donors' samples. CDR3 loop: CASSLGAFGDTQYF. In nucleotides, the CDR3 is TGTGCCAGCAGCCTGGGGGCTTTCGGAGATACGCAGTATTTT.